This T cell receptor beta chain was retrieved from a study of T cells in tuberculosis. Turning to the study itself: Sequenced TCRs come from CD1B-GMM tetramer-binding T cells.

On average around 100,000 T cells per donor were immunosequenced. Produced via immunoSEQ multiplex PCR; TCRdb's table is partial and in-frame only. In the table there are 38,000 or so clones, approximately 95% of which are singletons. Note on this clone: No antigen is known for it.

Study-level findings and limits: Smaller alpha distances in active tuberculosis partly reflected shorter CDR3-alpha lengths. Active tuberculosis TCR-alpha repertoires lay closer to GMM-specific TCRs than IGRA-negative controls, suggesting clonal expansion.

This sequence was found in a donor aged 10 to 29 with latent tuberculosis or without tuberculosis infection. Sample: PBMCs.

CDR3 in amino acids: CASSKGALSSYNSPLHF. In DNA form, the CDR3 reads TGTGCCAGCAGCAAAGGTGCCCTAAGCTCCTATAATTCACCCCTCCACTTT. V gene TRBV21-1 combines with J gene TRBJ1-6. TRBV21-1 is deemed a pseudogene. The CDR3 contains 17 residues.